This entry lists 29 T cell receptor beta chains sequenced from one sample in a study of blood T cell repertoires in COVID-19. Produced via immunoSEQ multiplex PCR; TCRdb's table is partial and in-frame only. Here the sample spans under 300,000 clones, about 88% being singletons. Material: peripheral blood. The receptors derive from a man younger than 35 with active or convalescent COVID-19.

The chain combines TRBV3-1 (or the pseudogene TRBV3-2) with TRBJ2-3; 10 nucleotides line up with TRBD1. Germline CDR1 LGHDT, CDR2 YNNKEL (reference sequence). The CDR3 covers 15 residues. Trimming cost V 1 base and J 8 bases; bases outside gene matches: 6. Here the CDR3 DNA reads TGTGCCAGCAGCCAAGTGGGGACAGGGGTGGGTACGCAGTATTTT. The encoded protein is CASSQVGTGVGTQYF.

This rearrangement joins TRBV28 to TRBJ2-5; maybe TRBD2 (6 bases). V was shortened by 7 bases and J by 1 base, with 22 bases between the two germline ends. The length of the CDR3 is 17 residues. Germline-derived CDR1 and CDR2 are MDHEN and SYDVKM. CDR3 amino acids: CASNQIGTPVFQETQYF. CDR3 DNA sequence: TGTGCCAGCAATCAAATCGGGACTCCCGTTTTCCAAGAGACCCAGTACTTC.

The CDR3 is CASSLRGPTYEQYF. CDR3 DNA sequence: TGTGCCAGCAGCTTAAGGGGCCCCACCTACGAGCAGTACTTC. The rearrangement uses TRBV13 and TRBJ2-7; maybe TRBD1 (5 bases). There are 14 residues in the CDR3. Trimming left V 2 bases short and J 2 bases short, with 10 bases between. CDR1 and CDR2 from the germline V gene are PRHDT and FYEKMQ (reference sequence).

This clone was found a few times. The V and J genes are TRBV6-5 and TRBJ2-2, with D tentatively TRBD2 (6 bases). CDR1 and CDR2 from the germline V gene are MNHEY and SVGAGI. The CDR3 extends over 15 amino acids. Trimming shortened V by 6 bases and J by 7 bases, and 18 bases separated the two germline ends. The chain's CDR3 is CASSFRRDAVGELFF. DNA of the CDR3: TGTGCCAGCAGCTTCAGGCGGGACGCGGTCGGGGAGCTGTTTTTT.

This chain connects TRBV7-3 to TRBJ2-1; D possibly corresponds to TRBD2 (6 bases). The CDR3 is made up of 13 amino acids. The germline V gene encodes CDR1 SGHTA and CDR2 FQGTGA. V was shortened by 1 base and J by 10 bases, with 11 bases between the two germline ends. CDR3 bases: TGTGCCAGCAGCTTAAGTCGTCGGGGGGAGCAGTTCTTC. Its protein product is CASSLSRRGEQFF.

V is TRBV4-3 and J is TRBJ2-2; the D is unclear. The germline V gene has CDR1 LGHNA and CDR2 YSLEER. The V gene lost 1 base and the J gene lost 6 bases, with 12 bases spanning the gap. The CDR3 spans 15 residues. Here the CDR3 reads CASSQGAVTAGELFF. CDR3 DNA sequence: TGCGCCAGCAGCCAAGGGGCCGTTACCGCCGGGGAGCTGTTTTTT.

The rearrangement links TRBV5-1 to TRBJ2-1; 15 bases agree with TRBD2. Germline V CDR1 and CDR2: SGHRS, YFSETQ. The trim removed 4 bases at V and 7 bases at J, leaving 6 bases unmatched. The CDR3 sequence is 16 residues long. CDR3 in DNA: TGCGCCAGCAGCGTGGGACTAGCGGGGGGTGGAAATGAGCAGTTCTTC. Translated: CASSVGLAGGGNEQFF.

This clone has just one count. J is TRBJ2-4 and V is TRBV4-2; TRBD2 matches at 9 bases. Germline lookup yields CDR1 LGHNA and CDR2 YNFKEQ. V lost 7 bases and J lost 3; bases outside the gene matches: 13. The CDR3 totals 17 residues. In nucleotides, the CDR3 is TGTGCCAGCACCCCGGGACTAGCAGGGTTAGACAAAAACATTCAGTACTTC. It codes for CASTPGLAGLDKNIQYF.

This chain uses TRBV30 with TRBJ2-3, with TRBD2 matching over 12 bases. The CDR3 has 13 amino acids. Germline CDR1 GTSNPN, CDR2 SVGIG (reference sequence). V gave up 2 bases and J gave up 6 bases; unmatched junction bases: 0. CDR3 residues: CAWSTSGGDTQYF. The CDR3 nucleotides are TGTGCCTGGAGTACTAGCGGGGGGGATACGCAGTATTTT.

The chain uses TRBV4-1 and TRBJ2-4; D possibly corresponds to TRBD2 (6 bases). Germline CDR1 and CDR2: MGHRA and YSYEKL. The CDR3 runs to 14 residues. V was shortened by 3 bases and J by 3 bases, with 9 bases between the two germline ends. The CDR3 reads CASSHDGSKNIQYF. CDR3 in DNA: TGCGCCAGCAGCCATGACGGGAGCAAAAACATTCAGTACTTC.

This chain uses TRBV7-3 with TRBJ2-6; D gene uncertain. The CDR3 loop spans 15 amino acids. V lost 1 base and J lost 2, with 6 bases in between. Germline V gives CDR1 SGHTA, CDR2 FQGTGA. This chain's CDR3 is CASSLSLAGANVLTF. The CDR3 DNA follows: TGTGCCAGCAGCTTAAGTCTAGCTGGGGCCAACGTCCTGACTTTC.

This clone appeared a single time. The chain uses TRBV11-2 and TRBJ2-1; 10 bases line up with TRBD1. Germline V gives CDR1 SGHAT, CDR2 FQNNGV. The CDR3 runs to 14 residues. The junction had 4 bases not matched to a gene; V was cut back by 3 bases and J by 8 bases. CDR3 coding DNA: TGTGCCAGCAGCTTTGCCGGGACAGGGGATGAGCAGTTCTTC. The encoded protein is CASSFAGTGDEQFF.

About this clone itself: Mismatch with germline at one junction end may stem from a read error. The chain joins TRBV3-1 (or the pseudogene TRBV3-2) to TRBJ1-5; the D gene is possibly TRBD1 (6 bases). The CDR3 loop spans 14 amino acids. Germline CDR1 and CDR2: LGHDT and YNNKEL (reference sequence). CDR3 sequence: CASSQAGEGQPQHF. The CDR3 DNA is TGTGCCAGCAGTCAAGCAGGGGAAGGTCAGCCCCAGCATTTT.

J is TRBJ1-2 and V is TRBV18; D ambiguous. The CDR3 runs to 17 residues. The germline V gene encodes CDR1 KGHSH and CDR2 LQKENI. V shed 3 bases and J shed 0 bases, with 17 bases lying between them. The CDR3 region has the DNA TGTGCCAGCTCACCTGCGGCCAATCTTATAGCTAACTATGGCTACACCTTC. It translates to CASSPAANLIANYGYTF.

The chain uses TRBV10-3 and TRBJ1-3, with D maybe TRBD1 (6 bases). Per the germline V gene, CDR1 is ENHRY and CDR2 is SYGVKD. Trimming shortened V by 11 bases and J by 1 base, and 21 bases separated the two germline ends. The CDR3 is 16 amino acids. CDR3 residues: CAVGGESQSSGNTIYF. CDR3 coding DNA: TGTGCCGTAGGGGGGGAAAGTCAAAGTTCTGGAAACACCATATATTTT.

V gene TRBV12-3 or TRBV12-4 combines with J gene TRBJ1-5, with D uncertain. CDR3 length equals 13 residues. V was shortened by 0 bases and J by 6 bases, with 6 bases between the two germline ends. The CDR3 nucleotides read TGTGCCAGCAGTTTAGCGAGTGGTCAGCCCCAGCATTTT. This encodes CASSLASGQPQHF.

The table lists this clone with a few counts. The chain combines TRBV3-1 (or the pseudogene TRBV3-2) with TRBJ2-1; the D gene is possibly TRBD1 (6 bases). CDR3 length: 16 amino acids. The germline V gene encodes CDR1 LGHDT and CDR2 YNNKEL (reference sequence). V dropped 5 bases and J dropped 8 bases, with 22 bases sitting between them. The CDR3 DNA reads TGTGCCAGCAGCGGCCGAACACGGGACACGGGCGATGAGCAGTTCTTC. Translating it yields CASSGRTRDTGDEQFF.

The rearrangement links TRBV3-1 (or the pseudogene TRBV3-2) to TRBJ1-2; weak D call: TRBD1 (5 bases). Trimming left V 0 bases short and J 2 bases short, with 7 bases between. This CDR3 has 14 residues. Per the germline V gene, CDR1 is LGHDT and CDR2 is YNNKEL (reference sequence). DNA of the CDR3: TGTGCCAGCAGCCAAGATCAGGGAAACTATGGCTACACCTTC. Translation: CASSQDQGNYGYTF.

The chain is built from TRBV5-4 and TRBJ2-3; 11 bases are a match to TRBD2. There are 15 residues in the CDR3. Germline V lookup: CDR1 SGHNT, CDR2 YYREEE (reference sequence). Unmatched junction bases numbered 3, after V lost 0 bases and J lost 6 bases. The CDR3 sequence is CASSLVLAGADTQYF. The CDR3 bases are TGTGCCAGCAGCTTGGTACTAGCGGGAGCGGATACGCAGTATTTT. Based on the CDR3 plus reference TRBV5-4 and TRBJ2-3, the full variable domain is ETGVTQSPTHLIKTRGQQVTLRCSSQSGHNTVSWYQQALGQGPQFIFQYYREEENGRGNFPPRFSGLQFPNYSSELNVNALELDDSALYLCASSLVLAGADTQYFGPGTRLTVL.

The table lists this clone with a few counts. One end of the junction does not line up with germline, which may come from a read error. The chain carries TRBV6-5 and TRBJ2-5, with D possibly TRBD1 on 6 matching bases. Germline V gives CDR1 MNHEY, CDR2 SVGAGI. CDR3 length: 11 amino acids. CDR3 sequence: CASSNNRELNF. CDR3 in DNA: TGTGCCAGCAGTAACAACAGGGAACTGAACTTC.

The rearrangement joins TRBV5-6 to TRBJ1-1, with a weak D call TRBD1 (5 bases). The CDR3 covers 14 residues. Trimming removed 1 base from V and 6 bases from J, with 13 bases in between. Looked up from germline, CDR1 is SGHDT and CDR2 is YYEEEE. The CDR3 spells CASSLLGRVSEAFF. The CDR3 coding sequence is TGTGCCAGCAGCTTGCTTGGCAGGGTATCTGAAGCTTTCTTT.

This clone was detected only a few times. This CDR3 is also generated by other DNA sequences in the sample. V is TRBV3-1 (or the pseudogene TRBV3-2) and J is TRBJ1-1; D remains ambiguous. The CDR3 consists of 12 residues. The germline V gene encodes CDR1 LGHDT and CDR2 YNNKEL (reference sequence). V lost 2 bases, J lost 3 bases, and 4 bases lay in between. The DNA of the CDR3 is TGTGCCAGCAGCCAATCCGACACTGAAGCTTTCTTT. Translation gives CASSQSDTEAFF.

J is TRBJ2-1 and V is TRBV14, with 7 positions matching TRBD2. V gave up 1 base and J gave up 4 bases; unmatched junction bases: 4. The CDR3 spans 15 residues. CDR1 and CDR2 (germline): SGHDN, FVKESK. CDR3 DNA: TGTGCCAGCAGCCAAGCTGTGGGGGGGTACAATGAGCAGTTCTTC. Amino acids: CASSQAVGGYNEQFF. The full variable domain, completed using reference TRBV14 and TRBJ2-1, is EAGVTQFPSHSVIEKGQTVTLRCDPISGHDNLYWYRRVMGKEIKFLLHFVKESKQDESGMPNNRFLAERTGGTYSTLKVQPAELEDSGVYFCASSQAVGGYNEQFFGPGTRLTVL.

In DNA, the CDR3 is TGTGCCAGCAGTGTTCGGGCAGGGAAGGCCAGGAATGAAAAACTGTTTTTT. Translated, it gives CASSVRAGKARNEKLFF. This chain uses TRBV6-1 with TRBJ1-4; a possible D gene is TRBD1 (5 bases). The CDR3 spans 17 residues. Germline V gene sequence: CDR1 MNHNS, CDR2 SASEGT. Trimming left V 4 bases short and J 5 bases short, with 20 bases between.

The V call is TRBV6-6, the J call TRBJ2-3; tentative D call: TRBD2 (6 bases). The CDR3 is 16 residues long. V lost 6 bases and J 5 bases, leaving 21 bases between the germline ends. Germline CDR1 is MNHNY and CDR2 is SVGAGI (reference sequence). This chain's CDR3 is CASRTPSALGVDTQYF. The DNA for the CDR3 is TGTGCCAGCAGAACCCCTAGCGCTTTAGGAGTAGATACGCAGTATTTT.

The rearrangement uses TRBV7-2 and TRBJ2-4, with D unresolved. The germline gives CDR1 SGHTA, CDR2 FQGNSA. V lost 5 bases and J lost 7, with 18 bases in between. This CDR3 contains 15 residues. The CDR3 spells CASSPDPQKFNIQYF. CDR3 DNA sequence: TGTGCCAGCAGCCCAGATCCCCAAAAATTTAACATTCAGTACTTC.

The rearrangement links TRBV10-3 to TRBJ1-5; TRBD1 matches at 8 bases. The CDR3 consists of 18 residues. Germline V gene data show CDR1 as ENHRY and CDR2 as SYGVKD. V gave up 9 bases and J gave up 5 bases; unmatched junction bases: 21. The chain's CDR3 is CAINPSDREVYFDQPQHF. The CDR3 region has the DNA TGTGCCATAAACCCCTCGGACAGGGAGGTTTATTTCGATCAGCCCCAGCATTTT.

The chain is built from TRBV3-1 (or the pseudogene TRBV3-2) and TRBJ1-2, with D perhaps TRBD1 (6 bases). Trimming removed 5 bases at V and 5 bases at J, with 9 bases between. CDR3 length equals 12 residues. The germline gives CDR1 LGHDT, CDR2 YNNKEL (reference sequence). The DNA of the CDR3 is TGTGCCAGCAGCGGCGACAGGTATGGCTACACCTTC. Protein: CASSGDRYGYTF.

This chain links TRBV27 with TRBJ1-5; no reliable D call. Germline V gene data show CDR1 as MNHEY and CDR2 as SMNVEV (reference sequence). The CDR3 sequence is 14 residues long. Deletions cut 6 bases from V and 3 bases from J, with 12 bases between. In DNA, the CDR3 is TGTGCCAGCAGCACTAATCCATACAATCAGCCCCAGCATTTT. It codes for CASSTNPYNQPQHF.